This T cell receptor (beta chain) was found in a study of liver allograft versus peripheral blood T cells. Study at large: A comparison was made between T cell receptor repertoires in transplanted livers and those in recipients' peripheral blood.

Germline-derived CDR1 and CDR2 are KGHDR and SFDVKD. The V gene lost 2 bases and the J gene lost 0 bases, with 7 bases spanning the gap. This CDR3 spans 15 amino acids. Sample share makes this clonotype large. Its antigen is still unknown. Overall study results and limits: Reports indicated that T cell receptor repertoires inside liver allografts differed from those in peripheral blood.

TCRdb recomputed calls from the reads with MiXCR, one row per CDR3 protein. This table has about 400 distinct CDR3 sequences, roughly 24% appearing once. The sequence came from a human patient who had a liver transplant. The graft donor may account for some of the T cells. The rearrangement joins TRBV24-1 to TRBJ1-5; D is unresolved. The CDR3 region is CATSDSVGSNQPQHF. The CDR3 nucleotides read TGTGCCACCAGTGATTCGGTGGGTAGCAATCAGCCCCAGCATTTT.